This T cell receptor beta chain derives from a study of T cells in Graves' hyperthyroidism and ophthalmopathy (dated by TCRdb to about 2019). Study-level background: Peripheral blood samples were taken at initial diagnosis, before any treatment was given. To identify TCR V-J signatures that set the groups apart, the researchers used a discovery cohort of about a hundred patients, made up of 40 to 45 with Graves' ophthalmopathy and some 55 with stable Graves' hyperthyroidism. An independent validation cohort of some 18 hyperthyroidism patients and about 15 patients who later progressed to ophthalmopathy tested prospective prediction of ophthalmopathy. The roughly 91 discovery patients were randomly divided into training and test sets at a 7:3 ratio. The study also compared thyroid tissue and blood T-cell repertoires from five or six Graves' hyperthyroidism patients. Once sampling was done, hyperthyroidism patients were given methimazole at a starting dose of 30 mg daily, whereas ophthalmopathy patients were given high-dose intravenous methylprednisolone. According to the paper, TCR Vbeta CDR3 sequencing was carried out on over 130 peripheral blood samples, which came from about 45 ophthalmopathy, approximately 78 hyperthyroidism and roughly 17 progressor patients.

Amplification of TCR beta CDR3 regions was carried out from RNA transcripts. The first round of RT-PCR for the TCR CDR3 was performed with the HTBI primer set and the Qiagen OneStep RT-PCR kit. Libraries were constructed in a second round of multiplex PCR, after which size selection and purification were performed. Paired-end sequencing of the libraries was performed with 100 bp reads on an Illumina HiSeq2000. The authors processed their data as follows. SOAPnuke was used to process the raw data, throwing out any read that contained adapters or uncalled bases, had a mean Phred below 15, or lacked an exact constant-primer or identifier match. High-quality paired reads were merged using COPE v1.2.5, and each unique nucleotide sequence was defined as a clonotype. Clonotypes were aligned to IMGT TRBV, TRBD and TRBJ reference segments using MiTCR v1.1. Analysis was restricted to V-J combinations with a frequency above 0.0001, which covered about 99% of repertoires. The TCS score was defined as the ratio of F50 (clonal expansion) to E x V (chaos), calculated using BLOSUM62-based TCRdist between CDR3 peptides within each V-J. Welch's t-statistics and random forest reduced roughly 530 V-J features to roughly 13, which were used in a naive Bayes classifier (R e1071). In TCRdb, the public reads were trimmed at Q25 with fastp and aligned with MiXCR, with productive beta chains retained. Each entry is one CDR3 protein sequence, shown with its most common DNA and genes. The V and J calls, along with clone size, are taken from TCRdb and not from the paper's own processing. The sample yields 300,000 to 400,000 distinct CDR3 sequences; roughly an eighth were counted once. Together, the top ten hold 9.2% of the sample.

About this clonotype: There is no known antigen for this receptor. No base qualities exist here, and no much larger clone lies one base off it.

The paper as a whole reports these results and caveats: In cross-validation, a model built on a 13 V-J signature told ophthalmopathy apart from stable hyperthyroidism with 85% to 90% sensitivity and approximately 81% specificity, and in testing the same model reached 80%/75%. Blood samples also contained most of the expanded thyroid clonotypes (frequency above 0.001), which suggests that blood repertoires may reflect thyroid immune responses. Sample size was not statistically predetermined, and investigators were not blinded to group allocation. In validation, progression to ophthalmopathy was predicted by the model with 70.59% sensitivity and around 75% specificity, a median of around 5.9 months before onset.

Stable Graves' hyperthyroidism was defined as the absence of progression to ophthalmopathy over 18 months of follow-up. Hyperthyroidism patients were newly diagnosed, had a disease duration of under 2 months, and were aged 18 to 65 years. The study excluded patients with uncontrolled infections, other autoimmune diseases, pregnancy or lactation. Clinical symptoms, serum thyroxine and TRAb, thyroid ultrasound, and orbital computed tomography formed the basis for the diagnoses. PBMCs were separated from approximately 10 ml of fresh peripheral blood using Ficoll-Paque density gradient centrifugation. Total RNA was extracted using Trizol reagent, and RNA quality was assessed on an Agilent 2100 Bioanalyzer. Per the germline V gene, KGHSH is the CDR1 and LQKENI is the CDR2. Relative to germline, V is 5 bases shorter and J is 3 bases shorter, with 10 bases between their ends. The CDR3, from cysteine to phenylalanine, totals 13 residues. Of the read, only the CDR3 DNA is kept; its 39 bases are in frame from base 1.

Material for sequencing was blood. This receptor was identified in a young woman with Graves' hyperthyroidism. The sequence links TRBV18 to TRBJ1-1; TRBD1 is a possible D gene, resting on 5 matching bases. The CDR3 reads as follows: CASSRTRDTEAFF. The bases are TGTGCCAGCTCAAGGACCAGGGACACTGAAGCTTTCTTT.